Below, 25 T cell receptor beta chains from the same sample are listed, as sequenced in a study of T cell responses to AZD1222 COVID-19 vaccine. Only in-frame clones appear in the TCRdb table, and some are missing; sequencing was by immunoSEQ multiplex PCR. The sample consists of more than 150,000 clones, approximately 90% of them appearing once. Sequencing used peripheral blood, obtained on day 0 of AZD1222 vaccination. These receptors all come from an adult in good health.

The gene calls are TRBV10-1 and TRBJ2-3; 10 bases align to TRBD1. V was pared by 2 bases and J by 4 bases, with 3 bases of the junction left unmatched. The CDR3 has 15 residues. CDR1 WNHNN and CDR2 SYGVQD come from the germline V gene (reference sequence). The CDR3 DNA follows: TGCGCCAGCAGTGAGGGGGGACAGGGGTCAGATACGCAGTATTTT. Translation gives CASSEGGQGSDTQYF.

J is TRBJ1-2 and V is TRBV30, with D perhaps TRBD1 (6 bases). The V gene lost 7 bases and the J gene lost 1 base, with 13 bases spanning the gap. The CDR3 runs to 13 residues. Looked up from germline, CDR1 is GTSNPN and CDR2 is SVGIG (reference sequence). The CDR3 loop reads CAYTQQGNYGYTF. As DNA, the CDR3 is TGTGCCTACACTCAACAGGGTAACTATGGCTACACCTTC.

The chain uses TRBV6-5 and TRBJ2-4; 8 positions agree with TRBD2. Germline CDR1 MNHEY, CDR2 SVGAGI. CDR3 size: 14 residues. The V segment lost 6 bases and the J segment 2 bases; nucleotides outside the gene matches: 3. The CDR3 here is CASRRGETKNIQYF. DNA of the CDR3: TGTGCCAGCAGGCGGGGGGAAACCAAAAACATTCAGTACTTC.

The chain uses TRBV7-6 and TRBJ1-6; D is undetermined. This CDR3 region has 13 residues. Per the germline V gene, CDR1 is SGHVS and CDR2 is FNYEAQ. V lost 5 bases to trimming and J lost 10 bases, with 12 bases between them. The CDR3 reads CASSTTVESPLHF. For the CDR3, the DNA is TGTGCCAGCAGCACGACCGTTGAGTCACCCCTCCACTTT.

The chain couples TRBV23-1 to TRBJ2-2; D tentatively reads TRBD1 or TRBD2 (5 bases each). TRBV23-1 belongs to the ORF category, with a function that is uncertain. With 6 bases removed from V and 4 bases from J, the gap between germline ends came to 18 bases. This CDR3 is 16 amino acids long. This CDR3 reads CASSPVGVVCTGELFF. The CDR3 nucleotides read TGCGCCAGCAGCCCAGTGGGGGTAGTGTGCACCGGGGAGCTGTTTTTT.

The rearrangement uses TRBV28 and TRBJ1-6; D is unresolved. V dropped 5 bases and J dropped 7 bases, with 18 bases sitting between them. The CDR3 is 16 amino acids. Germline values: CDR1 MDHEN, CDR2 SYDVKM. DNA of the CDR3: TGTGCCAGCAGTAAGCGACGCCCGGGTGTGAATTCACCCCTCCACTTT. As protein: CASSKRRPGVNSPLHF.

The rearrangement joins TRBV5-1 to TRBJ2-1; D remains ambiguous. Germline CDR1 reads SGHRS; CDR2 reads YFSETQ. The CDR3 extends over 16 amino acids. The V end was cut by 4 bases, the J end by 5 bases, with 19 bases between. Written as DNA, the CDR3 is TGCGCCAGCAGCCCGGCCGTGGTGGCTGGGGACAATGAGCAGTTCTTC. Its protein is CASSPAVVAGDNEQFF. Supplemented by reference TRBV5-1 and TRBJ2-1, the full variable domain reads KAGVTQTPRYLIKTRGQQVTLSCSPISGHRSVSWYQQTPGQGLQFLFEYFSETQRNKGNFPGRFSGRQFSNSRSEMNVSTLELGDSALYLCASSPAVVAGDNEQFFGPGTRLTVL.

This clone appeared once. The chain employs TRBV29-1 and TRBJ1-1; D is undetermined. V lost 8 bases, J lost 1 base, and 17 bases lay in between. The CDR3 has 14 amino acids. Germline CDR1 reads SQVTM; CDR2 reads ANQGSEA. DNA of the CDR3: TGCAGCTCGCAGTTAGGGTTGGGGAACACTGAAGCTTTCTTT. Protein product: CSSQLGLGNTEAFF. The full variable domain, in which reference TRBV29-1 and TRBJ1-1 provide the parts outside the CDR3, is SAVISQKPSRDICQRGTSLTIQCQVDSQVTMMFWYRQQPGQSLTLIATANQGSEATYESGFVIDKFPISRPNLTFSTLTVSNMSPEDSSIYLCSSQLGLGNTEAFFGQGTRLTVV.

The chain combines TRBV7-9 with TRBJ2-1; D is unclear. The V end was cut by 5 bases, the J end by 9 bases, with 11 bases between. CDR3 length equals 12 residues. Germline V gene lookup returns CDR1 SEHNR and CDR2 FQNEAQ (reference sequence). CDR3 nucleotide sequence: TGTGCCAGCAGCCCCGCCCTCGGTGAGCAGTTCTTC. Protein: CASSPALGEQFF. The full variable domain, completed using reference TRBV7-9 and TRBJ2-1, is DTGVSQNPRHKITKRGQNVTFRCDPISEHNRLYWYRQTLGQGPEFLTYFQNEAQLEKSRLLSDRFSAERPKGSFSTLEIQRTEQGDSAMYLCASSPALGEQFFGPGTRLTVL.

The chain combines TRBV28 with TRBJ1-2; D remains ambiguous. The V gene's germline CDR1 is MDHEN and CDR2 SYDVKM. The V end was cut by 2 bases, the J end by 4 bases, with 5 bases between. CDR3 length equals 12 residues. The CDR3 here is CASSLMSYGYTF. The CDR3 coding sequence is TGTGCCAGCAGTTTAATGAGCTATGGCTACACCTTC.

The chain carries TRBV7-9 and TRBJ1-6, with a tentative D call TRBD1 (5 bases). Germline CDR1 SEHNR, CDR2 FQNEAQ (reference sequence). The CDR3 totals 17 residues. V gave up 4 bases and J gave up 7 bases, with 20 bases separating them. The DNA of the CDR3 is TGTGCCAGCAGCTCCGGAGGGGCTGGGGGGTGGAATTCACCCCTCCACTTT. The encoded protein is CASSSGGAGGWNSPLHF.

This clone was seen only once. This chain uses TRBV28 with TRBJ2-3; the D gene is possibly TRBD1 (7 bases). From germline, CDR1 is MDHEN and CDR2 SYDVKM. V lost 8 bases to trimming and J lost 3 bases, with 18 bases between them. CDR3 length equals 15 residues. The CDR3 DNA sequence: TGTGCCAGCTCCGGCGGCAGGGGGGATACAGATACGCAGTATTTT. Protein product: CASSGGRGDTDTQYF.

The chain joins TRBV7-9 to TRBJ2-1; the D gene is possibly TRBD2 (5 bases). Germline V gene lookup returns CDR1 SEHNR and CDR2 FQNEAQ (reference sequence). The CDR3 runs 15 residues. V lost 6 bases, J lost 6 bases, and 18 bases lay in between. In DNA form, the CDR3 reads TGTGCCAGCAGTCTTGCCGCAGGAGGAACCAATGAGCAGTTCTTC. It codes for CASSLAAGGTNEQFF.

Only one count was recorded for this clone. The chain uses TRBV7-9 and TRBJ2-7; tentative D call: TRBD1 (5 bases). This CDR3 contains 15 residues. Germline V gene lookup returns CDR1 SEHNR and CDR2 FQNEAQ (reference sequence). V dropped 1 base and J dropped 2 bases, with 12 bases sitting between them. The CDR3 sequence is CASSLGQGVTYEQYF. CDR3 DNA: TGTGCCAGCAGCTTAGGCCAGGGTGTGACCTACGAGCAGTACTTC.

The V call is TRBV24-1, the J call TRBJ2-2; TRBD1 matches 8 bases. CDR3 length: 16 amino acids. The junction had 7 bases not matched to a gene; V was cut back by 4 bases and J by 4 bases. Germline V CDR1 and CDR2: KGHDR, SFDVKD. For the CDR3, the DNA is TGTGCCACCAGTGAGGAAATTGGACAGGGCACCGGGGAGCTGTTTTTT. Translated: CATSEEIGQGTGELFF.

The chain links TRBV4-1 to TRBJ2-7, with a tentative D call TRBD1 (6 bases). CDR3 length: 15 amino acids. V dropped 0 bases and J dropped 2 bases, with 11 bases sitting between them. CDR1 and CDR2 from the germline V gene are MGHRA and YSYEKL. CDR3: CASSQDYPGAYEQYF. The CDR3 DNA reads as TGCGCCAGCAGCCAAGATTATCCAGGGGCCTACGAGCAGTACTTC.

J is TRBJ1-4 and V is TRBV5-1; D is perhaps TRBD1 (5 bases). Germline V gene data show CDR1 as SGHRS and CDR2 as YFSETQ. V lost 5 bases to trimming and J lost 5 bases, with 10 bases between them. This CDR3 is 13 amino acids long. The CDR3 sequence: CASRERQNEKLFF. DNA for the CDR3: TGCGCCAGCAGGGAAAGACAGAATGAAAAACTGTTTTTT.

This clone was observed once. The chain has TRBV6-5 and TRBJ1-4; D may be TRBD1 (6 bases). The CDR3 consists of 14 residues. Germline lookup yields CDR1 MNHEY and CDR2 SVGAGI. Trimming took off 6 bases at V and 6 bases at J, with 14 bases between the two ends. For the CDR3, the DNA is TGTGCCAGCAGCCGACAGGCGGGGGATGAAAAACTGTTTTTT. It translates to CASSRQAGDEKLFF.

The chain is built from TRBV6-5 and TRBJ2-3, with 10 bases lining up with TRBD2. CDR3 length: 15 amino acids. With V trimmed by 6 bases and J by 4 bases, 7 bases remained unmatched. The germline V gene has CDR1 MNHEY and CDR2 SVGAGI. The CDR3 protein is CASSDTSGKADTQYF. The CDR3 region has the DNA TGTGCCAGCAGCGATACTAGCGGGAAGGCAGATACGCAGTATTTT.

The chain links TRBV30 to TRBJ2-3; D is uncertain. The germline V and J ends were trimmed by 2 bases and 4 bases, with 7 bases remaining between them. The germline CDR1 and CDR2 sequences are GTSNPN and SVGIG (reference sequence). This CDR3 is 12 amino acids long. The CDR3 reads CAWSNRADTQYF. Here the CDR3 DNA reads TGTGCCTGGAGTAATCGAGCAGATACGCAGTATTTT.

The V gene is TRBV5-1, the J gene TRBJ2-1; 9 bases match TRBD1. The germline CDR1 and CDR2 sequences are SGHRS and YFSETQ. The CDR3 is made up of 17 amino acids. The V and J ends lost 1 base and 5 bases, in that order; junction bases with no gene match: 10. The CDR3 DNA sequence: TGCGCCAGCAGCTTGATCCCAACAGGGGGCGAAAACAATGAGCAGTTCTTC. Its protein is CASSLIPTGGENNEQFF.

The chain joins TRBV28 to TRBJ1-2, with D perhaps matching TRBD1 (6 bases). This CDR3 comprises 12 residues. V was cut by 10 bases and J by 7 bases, with 16 bases left in between. Germline CDR1 MDHEN, CDR2 SYDVKM. This chain's CDR3 is CAIQTGWGGYTF. The CDR3 nucleotides read TGTGCCATACAAACAGGGTGGGGTGGCTACACCTTC.

V gene TRBV2 combines with J gene TRBJ2-3; TRBD1 is a possible D gene (6 bases). Germline V gene lookup returns CDR1 SNHLY and CDR2 FYNNEI. The CDR3 consists of 14 residues. The V and J ends lost 10 bases and 0 bases respectively, with 14 bases between them. The CDR3 bases are TGTGCCAACAGGGACGGAGAGAGCACAGATACGCAGTATTTT. The encoded protein is CANRDGESTDTQYF.

The gene calls are TRBV9 and TRBJ1-6; no definite D call. CDR3 length: 16 amino acids. Trimming left V 0 bases short and J 0 bases short, with 7 bases between. Germline V gene sequence: CDR1 SGDLS, CDR2 YYNGEE. The CDR3 coding sequence is TGTGCCAGCAGCGTAGGCCCGAGCTCCTATAATTCACCCCTCCACTTT. It specifies CASSVGPSSYNSPLHF.

The chain uses TRBV11-2 and TRBJ1-5; D might be TRBD1 (6 bases). The CDR3 contains 14 residues. Germline assignment: CDR1 SGHAT and CDR2 FQNNGV. Trimming left V 5 bases short and J 4 bases short, with 12 bases between. CDR3 loop: CASSIDRRNQPQHF. In nucleotides, the CDR3 is TGTGCCAGCAGCATCGACAGGCGAAATCAGCCCCAGCATTTT.